This passage covers 10 T cell receptor beta chains from one sample sequenced in a study of blood T cell repertoires in COVID-19. Sequenced by immunoSEQ multiplex PCR; TCRdb stores in-frame clones only, minus some. This sample has more than 85,000 clones, with over 85% found just once. What was sequenced was peripheral blood. These receptors were taken from a woman in her fifties or sixties with COVID-19, enrolled during active disease.

This chain links TRBV5-4 with TRBJ2-2; 7 bases are shared with TRBD1. Losses at the gene ends were 0 bases for V and 6 bases for J; bases not matched to a gene: 2. The CDR3 length is 14 residues. CDR1 and CDR2 from the germline V gene are SGHNT and YYREEE (reference sequence). The CDR3 here is CASSLEQGAGELFF. Here the CDR3 DNA reads TGTGCCAGCAGCTTGGAGCAGGGGGCCGGGGAGCTGTTTTTT.

The gene calls are TRBV7-2 and TRBJ2-3, with 12 bases matching TRBD1. This CDR3 is built from 15 residues. V trimming: 10 bases; J trimming: 6 bases; junction bases outside the gene matches: 11. The germline V gene has CDR1 SGHTA and CDR2 FQGNSA. For the CDR3, the DNA is TGTGCCACAAAAAACCCGGGACAGGGGGCCGATACGCAGTATTTT. Translated, it gives CATKNPGQGADTQYF.

The chain recombines TRBV3-1 (or the pseudogene TRBV3-2) with TRBJ1-2; D gene unclear. CDR1 is LGHDT, CDR2 YNNKEL, per germline (reference sequence). The V gene lost 3 bases and the J gene lost 7 bases, with 9 bases spanning the gap. There are 12 residues in the CDR3. The CDR3 DNA sequence: TGTGCCAGCAGCCATACTGGAGCTGGCTACACCTTC. Translated, it gives CASSHTGAGYTF.

The chain carries TRBV28 and TRBJ1-2, with no clear D. Germline CDR1 and CDR2: MDHEN and SYDVKM. This CDR3 spans 13 amino acids. V gave up 3 bases and J gave up 8 bases, with 13 bases separating them. CDR3 in DNA: TGTGCCAGCAGTTTGAGTGGTTCGTCGGGCTACACCTTC. Residues: CASSLSGSSGYTF.

This rearrangement joins TRBV28 to TRBJ1-5, with 7 bases matching TRBD1. Germline V gene sequence: CDR1 MDHEN, CDR2 SYDVKM. This CDR3 contains 15 residues. Trimming cost V 7 bases and J 0 bases; bases outside gene matches: 6. CDR3 region: CASIGGGYSNQPQHF. The CDR3 nucleotides are TGTGCCAGCATCGGAGGGGGCTATAGCAATCAGCCCCAGCATTTT.

This rearrangement joins TRBV7-9 to TRBJ1-6; 9 nucleotides line up with TRBD1. The germline CDR1 and CDR2 sequences are SEHNR and FQNEAQ (reference sequence). The CDR3 has 15 amino acids. Germline trimming cut 5 bases from V and 7 bases from J; bases unmatched to any gene: 6. CDR3: CASSPQGTGNSPLHF. The CDR3 DNA reads as TGTGCCAGCAGCCCACAGGGGACAGGGAATTCACCCCTCCACTTT.

This CDR3 is CASRPTVNYGYTF. DNA for the CDR3: TGTGCCAGCAGACCGACAGTAAACTATGGCTACACCTTC. This rearrangement joins TRBV6-5 to TRBJ1-2; possible D gene TRBD1, 5 bases. Trimming stripped 6 bases from V and 2 bases from J, with 10 bases between. The CDR3 has 13 residues. In germline, CDR1 is MNHEY, CDR2 SVGAGI.

CDR3 protein: CASSRDPPGGNTEAFF. The CDR3 DNA sequence: TGCGCCAGCAGTCGAGACCCCCCCGGGGGGAACACTGAAGCTTTCTTT. The V call is TRBV5-1, the J call TRBJ1-1, with TRBD1 as a possible D gene (5 bases). Per the germline V gene, CDR1 is SGHRS and CDR2 is YFSETQ. The CDR3 is 16 amino acids. The V and J ends lost 5 bases and 1 base respectively, with 18 bases between them.

The chain employs TRBV6-4 and TRBJ1-5, with D hard to call. Germline V gives CDR1 MRHNA, CDR2 SNTAGT. This CDR3 comprises 13 residues. Trimming took off 4 bases at V and 7 bases at J, with 11 bases between the two ends. The CDR3 nucleotides read TGTGCCAGCAGTGCCAAAGGCGGGCAGCCCCAGCATTTT. Translated: CASSAKGGQPQHF.

The chain recombines TRBV28 with TRBJ2-1; 10 nucleotides agree with TRBD2. The germline V gene encodes CDR1 MDHEN and CDR2 SYDVKM. This CDR3 contains 16 residues. J was trimmed by 5 bases and V by 6 bases; bases with no gene match: 10. In DNA form, the CDR3 reads TGTGCCAGCAGCCTTAAACTAGCGGGGCGGAACAATGAGCAGTTCTTC. Its translation is CASSLKLAGRNNEQFF. The full variable domain, with the rest looked up from reference TRBV28 and TRBJ2-1, is DVKVTQSSRYLVKRTGEKVFLECVQDMDHENMFWYRQDPGLGLRLIYFSYDVKMKEKGDIPEGYSVSREKKERFSLILESASTNQTSMYLCASSLKLAGRNNEQFFGPGTRLTVL.